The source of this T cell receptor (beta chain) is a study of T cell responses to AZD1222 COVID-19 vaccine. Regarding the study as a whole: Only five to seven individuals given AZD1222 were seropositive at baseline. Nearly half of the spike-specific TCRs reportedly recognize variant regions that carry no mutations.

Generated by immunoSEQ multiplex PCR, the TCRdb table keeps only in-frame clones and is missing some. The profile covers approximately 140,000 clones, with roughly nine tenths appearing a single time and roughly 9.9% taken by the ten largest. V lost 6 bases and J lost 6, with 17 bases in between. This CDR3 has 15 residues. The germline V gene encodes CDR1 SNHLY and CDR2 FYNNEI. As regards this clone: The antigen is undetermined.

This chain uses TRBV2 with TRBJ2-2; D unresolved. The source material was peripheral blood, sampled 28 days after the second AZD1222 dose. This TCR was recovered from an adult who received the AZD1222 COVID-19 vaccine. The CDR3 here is CASRPRSIQAGELFF. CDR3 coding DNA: TGTGCCAGCAGACCCCGATCGATTCAGGCCGGGGAGCTGTTTTTT.